The 5 T cell receptor beta chains given below trace back to one sample, sequenced in a study of T-cell reconstitution after alpha-beta-depleted transplantation in children. Unique molecular identifiers were built into the TCRbeta library. In TCRdb, the PCR reads were re-called with MiXCR into one record per CDR3 protein. The table has a few hundred thousand distinct CDR3 sequences, 6.6% seen once. The starting material was PBMCs, obtained before TCRalphabeta/CD19-depleted stem cell transplant. The source is a boy aged 2-9 years with acute lymphoblastic leukemia, due to receive a stem cell transplant.

This clonotype was seen once. A much bigger clone sits one base away, suggesting this may be a read error. The J gene is TRBJ2-6, the V gene TRBV9; a possible D gene is TRBD1 (6 bases). CDR3 size: 15 residues. The V gene's germline CDR1 is SGDLS and CDR2 YYNGEE. CDR3 DNA: TGTGCCAGCAGCCTACGACAGGCTGGGTCCAACGTCCTGACTTTC. Its protein product is CASSLRQAGSNVLTF.

This CDR3 reads CASSSTVLQETQYF. DNA for the CDR3: TGTGCCAGCAGTTCGACAGTTCTTCAAGAGACCCAGTACTTC. The chain recombines TRBV28 with TRBJ2-5, with D possibly being TRBD1 (5 bases). The CDR3 sequence is 14 residues long. Germline CDR1 reads MDHEN; CDR2 reads SYDVKM. V was pared by 4 bases and J by 2 bases, with 11 bases between.

This clonotype was seen at least ten times. The chain couples TRBV12-3 or TRBV12-4 to TRBJ2-1, with 7 bases matching TRBD1. J lost 9 bases, V lost 7 bases, and 12 bases had no gene match. The CDR3 is 14 amino acids. This CDR3 is CASTIKGQPPEQFF. The CDR3 coding sequence is TGTGCCAGCACCATAAAGGGACAGCCCCCTGAGCAGTTCTTC.

In its sample, this clonotype was seen many times. The chain couples TRBV6-1 to TRBJ2-2; D gene ambiguous. V was shortened by 7 bases and J by 2 bases, with 8 bases between the two germline ends. Germline CDR1 MNHNS, CDR2 SASEGT. The CDR3 extends over 13 amino acids. The CDR3 DNA reads as TGTGCCAGCACCCCACACAACACCGGGGAGCTGTTTTTT. It encodes CASTPHNTGELFF.

This clonotype was recorded a few times. The V gene is TRBV20-1, the J gene TRBJ2-7, with D perhaps TRBD2 (6 bases). Germline values: CDR1 DFQATT, CDR2 SNEGSKA (reference sequence). The V end lost 0 bases, the J end lost 4 bases, and 16 bases lay between the germline ends. CDR3 length: 15 amino acids. The CDR3 DNA is TGCAGTGCTAGAGATTCCTACACTAGCCGGTACGAGCAGTACTTC. As protein: CSARDSYTSRYEQYF.